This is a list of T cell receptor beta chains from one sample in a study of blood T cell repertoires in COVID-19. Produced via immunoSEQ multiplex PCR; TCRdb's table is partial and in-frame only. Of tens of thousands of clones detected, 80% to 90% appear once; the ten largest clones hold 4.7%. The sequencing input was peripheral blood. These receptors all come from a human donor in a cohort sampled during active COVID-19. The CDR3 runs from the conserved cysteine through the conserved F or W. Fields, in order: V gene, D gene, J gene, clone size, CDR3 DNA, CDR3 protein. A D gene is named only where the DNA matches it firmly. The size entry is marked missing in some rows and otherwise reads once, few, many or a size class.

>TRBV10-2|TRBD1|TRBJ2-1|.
TGCGCCACCCGGGACAGTTCCTACAATGAGCAGTTCTTC
CATRDSSYNEQFF
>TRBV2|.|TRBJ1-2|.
TGTGCCAGCAGTGCCCAGGGAGGGGATTACTATGGCTACACCTTC
CASSAQGGDYYGYTF
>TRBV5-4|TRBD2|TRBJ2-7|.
TGTGCCAGCAGCACCGGACTAGCGGCAGACTACGAGCAGTACTTC
CASSTGLAADYEQYF
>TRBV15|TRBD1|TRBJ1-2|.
TGTGCCACCAGCAGAGGACAGGGCGGCGGCTACACCTTC
CATSRGQGGGYTF
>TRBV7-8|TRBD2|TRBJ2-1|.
TGTGCCAGCAGCTTAGCGGGGCCTAGCGGGGCAAATGAGCAGTTCTTC
CASSLAGPSGANEQFF
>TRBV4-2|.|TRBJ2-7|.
TGTGCCAGCAGCCTCAACAGGGTGGGCGAGCAGTACTTC
CASSLNRVGEQYF
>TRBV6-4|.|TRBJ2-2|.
TGTGCCAGCAGTGACTTATTCTCCGGGGAGCTGTTTTTT
CASSDLFSGELFF
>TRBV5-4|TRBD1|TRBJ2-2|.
TGTGCCAGCAGCGCTACCGGGACAGATAACACCGGGGAGCTGTTTTTT
CASSATGTDNTGELFF
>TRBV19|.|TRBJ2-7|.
TGTGCCAGTAGTATAACACAGGGAGGGATTTACTACGAGCAGTACTTC
CASSITQGGIYYEQYF
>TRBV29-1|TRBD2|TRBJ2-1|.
TGCAGCGTTGGGACTAGCGGAGGGGGGAAGCAGTTCTTC
CSVGTSGGGKQFF
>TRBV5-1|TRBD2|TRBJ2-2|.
TGCGCCAGCAGCTTGGTTCTAGCGGGCACCGGGGAGCTGTTTTTT
CASSLVLAGTGELFF
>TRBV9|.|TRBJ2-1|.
TGTGCCAGCAGCGTAGTGGTACTCACGAGCTCCTACAATGAGCAGTTCTTC
CASSVVVLTSSYNEQFF
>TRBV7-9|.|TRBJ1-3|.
TGTGCCTCCCAATCCGGGGGCTCTGGAAACACCATATATTTT
CASQSGGSGNTIYF
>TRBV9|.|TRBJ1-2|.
TGTGCCAGCAGCCACTTTAACTATGGCTACACCTTC
CASSHFNYGYTF
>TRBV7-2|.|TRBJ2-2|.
TGTGCCAGCAGCTTAAGCAGGGTCGCCGGGGAGCTGTTTTTT
CASSLSRVAGELFF
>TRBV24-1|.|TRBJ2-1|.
.
CATSEWGSGTWFF
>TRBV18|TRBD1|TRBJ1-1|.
TGTGCCAGCTCACCTCAACGACAGGGGGTTTCGAACACTGAAGCTTTCTTT
CASSPQRQGVSNTEAFF
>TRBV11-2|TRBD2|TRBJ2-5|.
TGTGCCAGCAGCTTCACTAGCGGGAGCCCGGCCGGTTACTTC
CASSFTSGSPAGYF
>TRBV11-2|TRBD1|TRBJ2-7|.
TGTGCCAGCAGCTTAGACAGGGGGACCTACGAGCAGTACTTC
CASSLDRGTYEQYF
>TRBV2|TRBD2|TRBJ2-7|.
TGTGCCAGCAGTGAAGACGGGAGGGTCGGGGGGAACGAGCAGTACTTC
CASSEDGRVGGNEQYF
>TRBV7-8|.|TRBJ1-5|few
TGTGCCAGCAGCTCTCAGGGAGGTCAGCCCCAGCATTTT
CASSSQGGQPQHF
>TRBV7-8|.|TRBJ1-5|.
TGTGCCAGCAGCGGGGGCATCCTTAATCAGCCCCAGCATTTT
CASSGGILNQPQHF
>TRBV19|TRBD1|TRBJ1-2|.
TGTGCCAGTAGGTTGACAGGGAACTATGGCTACACCTTC
CASRLTGNYGYTF
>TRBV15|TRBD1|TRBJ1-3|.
TGTGCCACCAGCAGAGGACTGGCAGGGGGCTTTGGAAACACCATATATTTT
CATSRGLAGGFGNTIYF